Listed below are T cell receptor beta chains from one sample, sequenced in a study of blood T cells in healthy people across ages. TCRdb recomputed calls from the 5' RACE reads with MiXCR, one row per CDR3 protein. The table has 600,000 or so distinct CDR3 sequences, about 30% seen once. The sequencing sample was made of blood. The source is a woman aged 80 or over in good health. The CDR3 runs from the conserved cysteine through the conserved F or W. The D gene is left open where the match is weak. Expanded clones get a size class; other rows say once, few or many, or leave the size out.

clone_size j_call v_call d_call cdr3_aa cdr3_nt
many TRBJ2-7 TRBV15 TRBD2 CATSTGTSGFYEQYF TGTGCCACCAGCACCGGGACTAGCGGATTCTACGAGCAGTACTTC
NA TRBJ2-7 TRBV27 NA CATRTNSYEQYF TGTGCCACCCGGACAAACTCCTACGAGCAGTACTTC
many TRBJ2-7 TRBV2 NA CASGARQAQQYF TGTGCCAGCGGGGCCCGACAGGCCCAGCAGTACTTC
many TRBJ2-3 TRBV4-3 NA CASSQGSSTDTQYF TGCGCCAGCAGCCAAGGGTCTAGCACAGATACGCAGTATTTT
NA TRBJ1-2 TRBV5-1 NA CASSLAGTDGYTF TGCGCCAGCAGCTTGGCAGGGACCGATGGCTACACCTTC
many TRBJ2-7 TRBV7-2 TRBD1 CASSLSGGTGSEQYF TGTGCCAGCAGCTTAAGTGGCGGGACAGGGAGCGAGCAGTACTTC
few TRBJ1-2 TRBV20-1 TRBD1 CRAGQAFKGYTF TGCAGGGCGGGACAGGCATTTAAAGGCTACACCTTC
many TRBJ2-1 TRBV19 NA CASRDSYNEQFF TGTGCCAGCCGGGACTCCTACAATGAGCAGTTCTTC
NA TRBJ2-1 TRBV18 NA CASSRVGSEQFF TGTGCCAGCTCACGCGTGGGTTCCGAGCAGTTCTTC
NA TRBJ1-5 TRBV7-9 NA CASSRQVGDGNQPQHF TGTGCCAGCAGCAGACAGGTGGGCGATGGCAATCAGCCCCAGCATTTT
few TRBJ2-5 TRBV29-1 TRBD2 CSVDHSGVGYF TGCAGCGTGGATCATAGCGGGGTAGGGTACTTC
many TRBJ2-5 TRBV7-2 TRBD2 CASTPLAGGQETQYF TGTGCCAGCACCCCACTAGCGGGGGGTCAAGAGACCCAGTACTTC
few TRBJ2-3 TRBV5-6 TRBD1 CASSGGQGFWTDTQYF TGTGCCAGCAGCGGGGGACAGGGATTTTGGACAGATACGCAGTATTTT
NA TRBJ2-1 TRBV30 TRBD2 CAWRSSLAGGNFYNEQFF TGTGCCTGGAGGTCGTCGCTAGCGGGGGGCAATTTCTACAATGAGCAGTTCTTC
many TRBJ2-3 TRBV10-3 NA CAISAPAAVTDTQYF TGTGCCATCAGCGCCCCAGCGGCTGTCACAGATACGCAGTATTTT
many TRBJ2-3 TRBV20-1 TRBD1 CSASSTGAATDTQYF TGCAGTGCTAGTTCGACAGGGGCCGCCACAGATACGCAGTATTTT
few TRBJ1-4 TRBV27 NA CASSPRIDRFLSTNEKLFF TGTGCCAGCAGTCCGCGGATTGACAGGTTCCTCTCAACTAATGAAAAACTGTTTTTT
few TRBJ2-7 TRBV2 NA CASSIDTSSYEQYF TGTGCCAGCAGTATTGACACAAGCTCCTACGAGCAGTACTTC
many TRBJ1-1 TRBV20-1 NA CSARDPGGGTEAFF TGCAGTGCTAGAGATCCGGGTGGGGGGACTGAAGCTTTCTTT
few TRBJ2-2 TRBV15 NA CATSRESGELFF TGTGCCACCAGCAGGGAGTCCGGGGAGCTGTTTTTT
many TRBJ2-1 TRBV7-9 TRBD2 CASSLTAGDNEQFF TGTGCCAGCAGCTTAACAGCGGGGGACAATGAGCAGTTCTTC
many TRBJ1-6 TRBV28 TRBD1 CASNTGGFYSPLHF TGTGCCAGCAATACAGGGGGCTTTTATTCACCCCTCCACTTT
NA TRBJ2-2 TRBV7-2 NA CASSDWAGGELFF TGTGCCAGCAGCGACTGGGCAGGCGGGGAGCTGTTTTTT
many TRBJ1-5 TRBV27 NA CASSSILGVNQPQHF TGTGCCAGCAGTTCGATTCTAGGGGTAAATCAGCCCCAGCATTTT
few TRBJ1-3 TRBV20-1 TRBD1 CSASRGGEGNTIYF TGCAGTGCTAGTCGAGGGGGCGAAGGAAACACCATATATTTT
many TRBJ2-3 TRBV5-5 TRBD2 CASSLTSGGAYTDTQYF TGTGCCAGCAGCTTGACTAGCGGGGGGGCTTACACAGATACGCAGTATTTT
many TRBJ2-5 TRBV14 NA CASSQGIAGTETQYF TGTGCCAGCAGCCAAGGGATAGCTGGGACGGAGACCCAGTACTTC
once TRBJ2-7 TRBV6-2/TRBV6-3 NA CVSRPTRGRLLEQYF TGTGTCAGCAGACCCACGCGAGGGCGTTTGTTGGAGCAGTACTTC
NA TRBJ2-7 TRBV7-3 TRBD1 CAGSSGQGYEQYF TGTGCCGGCAGCTCCGGACAGGGCTACGAGCAGTACTTC
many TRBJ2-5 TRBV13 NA CASSLPGPGTQYF TGTGCCAGCAGCTTACCAGGCCCGGGGACCCAGTACTTC
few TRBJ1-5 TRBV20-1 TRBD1 CSAREQGNSNQPQHF TGCAGTGCTAGGGAACAGGGGAATAGCAATCAGCCCCAGCATTTT
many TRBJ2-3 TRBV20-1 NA CSAYTASSTDTQYF TGCAGTGCTTACACAGCTTCTAGCACAGATACGCAGTATTTT
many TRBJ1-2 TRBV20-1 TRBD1 CSAKKAGGRDRYGYTF TGCAGTGCTAAAAAGGCAGGGGGACGGGATCGGTATGGCTACACCTTC
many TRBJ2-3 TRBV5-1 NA CASSRDSSTDTQYF TGCGCCAGCAGCCGTGACTCAAGCACAGATACGCAGTATTTT
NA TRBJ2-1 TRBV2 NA CASSETVLAGANYNEQFF TGTGCCAGCAGTGAAACGGTCCTGGCAGGGGCCAACTACAATGAGCAGTTCTTC
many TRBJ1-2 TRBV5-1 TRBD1 CASSLTGDGGYTF TGCGCCAGCAGCTTAACAGGGGACGGTGGCTACACCTTC
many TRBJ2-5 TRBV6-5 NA CASARAQETQYF TGTGCCAGCGCCCGGGCTCAAGAGACCCAGTACTTC
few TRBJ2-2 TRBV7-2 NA CASSLAQPNTGELFF TGTGCCAGCAGCTTAGCACAGCCGAACACCGGGGAGCTGTTTTTT
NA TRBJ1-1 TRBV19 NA CASKQGNTEAFF TGTGCCAGTAAACAGGGAAACACTGAAGCTTTCTTT
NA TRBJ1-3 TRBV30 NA CACRGQASGNTIYF TGTGCCTGTCGTGGACAAGCCTCTGGAAACACCATATATTTT